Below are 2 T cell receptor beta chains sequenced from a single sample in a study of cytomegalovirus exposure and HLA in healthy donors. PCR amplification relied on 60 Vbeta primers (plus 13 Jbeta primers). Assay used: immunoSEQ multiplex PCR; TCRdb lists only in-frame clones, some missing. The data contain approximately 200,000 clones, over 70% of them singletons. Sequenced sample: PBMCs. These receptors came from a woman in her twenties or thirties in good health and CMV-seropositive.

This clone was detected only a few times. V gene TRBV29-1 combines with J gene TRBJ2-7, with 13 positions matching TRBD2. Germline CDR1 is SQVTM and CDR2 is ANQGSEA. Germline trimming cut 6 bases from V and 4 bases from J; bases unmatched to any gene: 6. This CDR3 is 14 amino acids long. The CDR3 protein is CSVDGLAGDYEQYF. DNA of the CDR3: TGCAGCGTGGATGGACTAGCGGGAGATTACGAGCAGTACTTC.

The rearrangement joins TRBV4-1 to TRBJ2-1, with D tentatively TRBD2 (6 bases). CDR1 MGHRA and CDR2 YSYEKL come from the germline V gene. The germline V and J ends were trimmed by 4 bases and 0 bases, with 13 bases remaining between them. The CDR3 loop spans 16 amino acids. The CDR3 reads CASSPRLAASYNEQFF. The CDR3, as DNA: TGCGCCAGCAGCCCGCGCTTAGCGGCCTCCTACAATGAGCAGTTCTTC.